Here is one T cell receptor (beta chain) with its context. Its antigen is unidentified. The data stem from a study of monozygotic twins with inflammatory bowel disease. Samples each yielded cDNA through eight separate reactions. From its re-call of the 5' RACE reads, TCRdb lists each CDR3 protein once, without DNA. The repertoire table contains a few hundred thousand distinct CDR3 sequences. Study-wide points: Healthy co-twins, by inverse Simpson, had higher TCRbeta diversity than their siblings with IBD. Other individuals had fewer clonotypes in common with IBD patients than with healthy twins, especially with disease activity. Limited power may explain why concordant and discordant twins showed no difference in repertoire similarity.

The V gene's germline CDR1 is SGHRS and CDR2 YFSETQ. There are 18 residues in the CDR3. Sequenced material: blood. The clonotype was recovered from a human donor with ulcerative colitis or Crohn's disease, or a healthy co-twin of an affected twin (not recorded which). This chain joins TRBV5-1 and TRBJ2-4; TCRdb outputs TRBD1, but without DNA this stays unchecked. The CDR3 is CASSLGPGQGMAKNMQYF. Full variable domain (missing parts from reference TRBV5-1 and TRBJ2-4): KAGVTQTPRYLIKTRGQQVTLSCSPISGHRSVSWYQQTPGQGLQFLFEYFSETQRNKGNFPGRFSGRQFSNSRSEMNVSTLELGDSALYLCASSLGPGQGMAKNMQYFGAGTRLSVL.